These 16 T cell receptor beta chains share one sample of origin, sequenced in a study of beta chain features in type 1 diabetes. General observations from the study: TCRB CDR3s from Type 1 diabetes patients were moderately but significantly shorter in all four CD4+ subsets.

The study reverse transcribed the entire isolated RNA, so it sequenced expressed TCRB transcripts. The repertoire was sequenced with immunoSEQ multiplex PCR; TCRdb's copy has only in-frame clones and lacks some. The sample contains roughly 350,000 clones, around 9.6% of which appear only once. The antigens of these receptors remain unknown. The sequenced sample was central memory CD4+ T cells from blood. The origin of the receptors is a man under 40 with type 1 diabetes.

This clone was counted ten times or more. J is TRBJ2-6 and V is TRBV5-1; 8 positions match TRBD2. This CDR3 spans 17 amino acids. With 3 bases clipped from V and 1 base from J, the junction kept 6 bases outside the gene matches. CDR1 SGHRS and CDR2 YFSETQ come from the germline V gene. CDR3 amino acids: CASSSGTRFSGANVLTF. DNA for the CDR3: TGCGCCAGCAGCTCCGGGACTAGATTTTCTGGGGCCAACGTCCTGACTTTC.

This clone was seen a handful of times. This chain connects TRBV20-1 to TRBJ2-7; D not resolved. The CDR3 has 11 residues. With 1 base removed from V and 6 bases from J, the gap between germline ends came to 7 bases. In germline, CDR1 is DFQATT, CDR2 SNEGSKA (reference sequence). The DNA for the CDR3 is TGCAGTGCTAGAGGCCCCATCGAGCAGTACTTC. Amino acids: CSARGPIEQYF.

There are a few counts of this clone. This rearrangement joins TRBV27 to TRBJ2-7, with 8 bases matching TRBD1. The length of the CDR3 is 14 residues. V gave up 6 bases and J gave up 6 bases; unmatched junction bases: 10. The V gene's germline CDR1 is MNHEY and CDR2 SMNVEV (reference sequence). CDR3: CASRLNGQGGEQYF. Written as DNA, the CDR3 is TGTGCCAGCAGACTGAATGGACAGGGTGGCGAGCAGTACTTC.

The sample holds a few counts of this clone. V is TRBV28 and J is TRBJ2-7; no firm D call. CDR3 size: 13 residues. V was clipped by 5 bases and J by 2 bases, with 10 bases between them. The V gene's germline CDR1 is MDHEN and CDR2 SYDVKM. In DNA form, the CDR3 reads TGTGCCAGCAGTCTCCAGGCCGCCTACGAGCAGTACTTC. This sequence encodes CASSLQAAYEQYF. The complete variable domain, with remaining parts taken from reference TRBV28 and TRBJ2-7, reads DVKVTQSSRYLVKRTGEKVFLECVQDMDHENMFWYRQDPGLGLRLIYFSYDVKMKEKGDIPEGYSVSREKKERFSLILESASTNQTSMYLCASSLQAAYEQYFGPGTRLTVT.

The chain is built from TRBV4-2 and TRBJ2-3; 14 bases match TRBD2. Germline V gene lookup returns CDR1 LGHNA and CDR2 YNFKEQ. CDR3 length equals 15 residues. V gave up 3 bases and J gave up 6 bases; unmatched junction bases: 2. CDR3 amino acids: CASSQTSGREDTQYF. The CDR3 DNA follows: TGTGCCAGCAGCCAGACTAGCGGGAGGGAGGATACGCAGTATTTT.

This clone has only a few counts. The gene calls are TRBV6-5 and TRBJ2-7; D not resolved. Germline loops: CDR1 MNHEY, CDR2 SVGAGI. The V end lost 5 bases, the J end lost 3 bases, and 11 bases lay between the germline ends. CDR3 size: 13 residues. Here the CDR3 reads CASSEASGYEQYF. CDR3 in DNA: TGTGCCAGCAGTGAGGCTTCGGGCTACGAGCAGTACTTC.

This chain links TRBV23-1 with TRBJ1-1; D is uncertain. TRBV23-1 is known as an ORF, though its function is uncertain. This CDR3 has 15 amino acids. V gave up 6 bases and J gave up 1 base, with 15 bases separating them. CDR3 protein: CASSQNLPRNTEAFF. The DNA of the CDR3 is TGCGCCAGCAGCCAAAATCTGCCCAGGAACACTGAAGCTTTCTTT.

For the CDR3, the DNA is TGCGCCAGCGGTCGGGTGGGAGAGACCCAGTACTTC. Residues: CASGRVGETQYF. V gene TRBV10-1 combines with J gene TRBJ2-5; D unresolved. Germline assignment: CDR1 WNHNN and CDR2 SYGVQD (reference sequence). Trimming shortened V by 8 bases and J by 4 bases, and 11 bases separated the two germline ends. This CDR3 comprises 12 residues.

J is TRBJ1-2 and V is TRBV18; D not resolved. V dropped 2 bases and J dropped 8 bases, with 12 bases sitting between them. CDR3 length equals 13 residues. Per the germline V gene, CDR1 is KGHSH and CDR2 is LQKENI. In DNA, the CDR3 is TGTGCCAGCTCACCAGATTTAGAGCGCGGCTACACCTTC. It translates to CASSPDLERGYTF.

This clone was recorded many times. The J gene is TRBJ2-1, the V gene TRBV12-1; the DNA was not compared with TRBD2, the D call given in the table. TRBV12-1 is deemed a pseudogene. The CDR3 has 18 amino acids. CDR3 residues: CASSFPPLAGVGHNEQFF. The CDR3 DNA sequence: TGTGCCAGCAGCTTTCCACCTCTGGCGGGAGTAGGGCACAATGAGCAGTTCTTC.

There are a few counts of this clone. The chain joins TRBV7-9 to TRBJ2-5, with TRBD2 matching over 8 bases. The CDR3 spans 15 residues. CDR1 and CDR2 (germline): SEHNR, FQNEAQ (reference sequence). V gave up 5 bases and J gave up 1 base; unmatched junction bases: 6. The CDR3 reads CASSLRTSSQETQYF. CDR3 nucleotide sequence: TGTGCCAGCAGCCTCCGGACTAGCAGCCAAGAGACCCAGTACTTC.

The J gene is TRBJ2-5, the V gene TRBV6-5; 8 nucleotides align to TRBD2. Trimming removed 5 bases from V and 2 bases from J; junction bases left unmatched: 7. The CDR3 runs to 15 residues. Germline values: CDR1 MNHEY, CDR2 SVGAGI. The CDR3 nucleotides read TGTGCCAGCAGTCGACCGGGACTAGGACAAGAGACCCAGTACTTC. The encoded protein is CASSRPGLGQETQYF.

This chain joins TRBV21-1 and TRBJ2-7; the table's TRBD1 call for D was not verified on the DNA. TRBV21-1 is classified as a pseudogene. The CDR3 loop spans 13 amino acids. The CDR3 reads CATQLRQGTEQYF. The CDR3 DNA reads TGTGCCACCCAACTTCGGCAGGGAACCGAGCAGTACTTC.

The rearrangement links TRBV5-1 to TRBJ1-3; the D is unclear. V lost 0 bases and J lost 2, with 9 bases in between. This CDR3 is 15 amino acids long. The germline gives CDR1 SGHRS, CDR2 YFSETQ. The CDR3 coding sequence is TGCGCCAGCAGCTTGGGGGCCACAACTGGAAACACCATATATTTT. Translated: CASSLGATTGNTIYF.

With respect to this clone: Possible read error: a much larger clone is one base away. The chain joins TRBV7-2 to TRBJ2-6, with 8 bases that match TRBD1. The germline CDR1 and CDR2 sequences are SGHTA and FQGNSA. The CDR3 runs 19 residues. The V segment lost 1 base and the J segment 0 bases; nucleotides outside the gene matches: 8. The CDR3 coding sequence is TGTGCCAGCAGCTTAGGGGGCGGGACAGGCTTCTCTGGGGCCAACGTCCTGACTTTC. Its translation is CASSLGGGTGFSGANVLTF.

CDR3 DNA: TGCAGTGATTCCCCGGCGTACGAGCAGTACTTC. This gives the protein CSDSPAYEQYF. The J gene is TRBJ2-7, the V gene TRBV20-1, with no clear D. This CDR3 region has 11 residues. Trimming removed 7 bases from V and 4 bases from J, with 11 bases in between. Looked up from germline, CDR1 is DFQATT and CDR2 is SNEGSKA (reference sequence).